The next 21 T cell receptor beta chains were all read from a single sample in a study of breast tumors, draining lymph nodes, adjacent tissues. Each CDR3 protein gets one entry after TCRdb re-called the multiplex PCR reads with MiXCR. The sample holds about 200,000 distinct CDR3 sequences, roughly 31% seen once. The lymph nodes were axillary draining lymph nodes from breast cancer patients. The sequenced sample consisted of axillary lymph node tissue. These receptors all stem from a female donor with breast cancer. Some clones in this sample may be carry-over from other donors' samples.

The chain joins TRBV20-1 to TRBJ1-2; D not certain. Germline CDR1 DFQATT, CDR2 SNEGSKA (reference sequence). V shed 8 bases and J shed 5 bases, with 15 bases lying between them. The length of the CDR3 is 12 residues. The CDR3 DNA reads TGCAGTCCACATCGGGGAGGGTATGGCTACACCTTC. This translates into CSPHRGGYGYTF.

This clonotype has a count of ten or more. The chain carries TRBV20-1 and TRBJ2-7; D could derive from TRBD1 or TRBD2 (6 bases each). V shed 6 bases and J shed 7 bases, with 16 bases lying between them. The CDR3 is made up of 12 amino acids. The germline V gene has CDR1 DFQATT and CDR2 SNEGSKA (reference sequence). The CDR3 DNA sequence: TGCAGTGCAAAATACCGAGGGGGGGAGCAGTACTTC. It specifies CSAKYRGGEQYF.

This clonotype was seen repeatedly, ten times or more. The gene calls are TRBV3-1 and TRBJ1-6; 7 nucleotides match TRBD1. The CDR3 extends over 16 amino acids. CDR1 is LGHDT and CDR2 is YNNKEL in the germline V gene (reference sequence). With V trimmed by 5 bases and J by 0 bases, 4 bases remained unmatched. CDR3 nucleotide sequence: TGTGCCAGCAGCGGGGACAGTCTCTCCTATAATTCACCCCTCCACTTT. Its protein product is CASSGDSLSYNSPLHF.

This clonotype was counted many times. The chain joins TRBV5-1 to TRBJ2-3; 9 nucleotides agree with TRBD1. V trimming: 3 bases; J trimming: 6 bases; junction bases outside the gene matches: 17. This CDR3 comprises 18 residues. CDR1 is SGHRS, CDR2 YFSETQ, per germline. CDR3: CASSYGDRAGGILDTQYF. CDR3 sequence (DNA): TGCGCCAGCAGCTACGGGGACAGGGCAGGAGGGATTTTGGATACGCAGTATTTT.

V gene TRBV10-3 combines with J gene TRBJ1-5; D is uncertain. Per the germline V gene, CDR1 is ENHRY and CDR2 is SYGVKD. Trimming took 10 bases from V and 2 from J, leaving 15 bases between them. The CDR3 is made up of 14 amino acids. This CDR3 is CASSSWQGNQPQHF. CDR3 DNA: TGTGCCAGTAGTTCGTGGCAGGGCAATCAGCCCCAGCATTTT.

This clonotype was counted ten times or more. The chain links TRBV6-5 to TRBJ2-5, with 16 bases matching TRBD2. The CDR3 is 16 amino acids. Germline assignment: CDR1 MNHEY and CDR2 SVGAGI. V trimming: 6 bases; J trimming: 4 bases; junction bases outside the gene matches: 5. CDR3 DNA: TGTGCCAGCAGCACCGGGACTAGCGGGGGGGGAGAGACCCAGTACTTC. Amino acids: CASSTGTSGGGETQYF.

Remarks on this clonotype: Germline is not matched at one junction end, which may reflect a read error. The gene calls are TRBV11-2 and TRBJ2-3, with a tentative D call TRBD1 (5 bases). This CDR3 comprises 17 residues. The germline CDR1 and CDR2 sequences are SGHAT and FQNNGV. The CDR3 loop reads CASSKTPAGISTDTQYF. As DNA, the CDR3 is TGTGCCAGCAGTAAAACCCCCGCAGGGATAAGCACAGATACGCAGTACTTT.

This clonotype was observed at least ten times. V gene TRBV5-8 combines with J gene TRBJ2-5, with 10 bases identical to TRBD2. After removal of 0 bases from V and 5 bases from J, the junction contained 1 base not matched to a gene. The CDR3 is 14 amino acids. Germline V gene lookup returns CDR1 SGHTS and CDR2 YDEGEE. CDR3: CASSLDSGGETQYF. In DNA, the CDR3 is TGTGCCAGCAGCTTGGATAGCGGGGGGGAGACCCAGTACTTC.

Only a few counts were recorded for this clonotype. With a much larger clone just one base away, this may be a read error. The chain combines TRBV20-1 with TRBJ2-7, with 12 nucleotides matching TRBD2. The CDR3 runs 14 residues. Trimming at V came to 6 bases and at J to 6 bases, leaving 9 bases not matched to a gene. Germline values: CDR1 DFQATT, CDR2 SNEGSKA (reference sequence). The CDR3 region has the DNA TGCAGTGCAACTATGACTAGCGGGGGCTCCGAGCAGTACTTC. Its translation: CSATMTSGGSEQYF.

The chain couples TRBV4-2 to TRBJ2-7, with TRBD2 matching 8 bases. Trimming took 4 bases from V and 0 from J; bases not matched to a gene: 5. The CDR3 totals 15 residues. CDR1 LGHNA and CDR2 YNFKEQ come from the germline V gene. CDR3: CASSPSGTSSYEQYF. CDR3 coding DNA: TGTGCCAGCAGCCCATCCGGGACTAGCTCCTACGAGCAGTACTTC.

A single count supports this clonotype. A read error may produce the germline difference seen at one junction end. The CDR3 nucleotides read TGTGCCAGCAGTGACCCACGACTAGCGGGAGTCTCCTACAATGAGCAGCTCTTC. It yields the protein CASSDPRLAGVSYNEQLF. This chain links TRBV6-4 with TRBJ2-1; 12 nucleotides line up with TRBD2. CDR1 is MRHNA and CDR2 is SNTAGT in the germline V gene. CDR3 size: 18 residues.

On this clonotype: In this CDR3 the conserved last residue, phenylalanine or tryptophan, is missing, so a read error is likely. The DNA is omitted, as the CDR3 cannot be located on it reliably, and the CDR3 follows TCRdb's listing. V usage is TRBV30 and J usage is TRBJ2-6; TRBD2 reflects the table's D call only, with no check against the DNA. Per the germline V gene, CDR1 is GTSNPN and CDR2 is SVGIG (reference sequence). The CDR3 region is 8 residues in length, termini included. CDR3 loop: CAWSVGLA.

This clonotype was found many times. The chain couples TRBV10-3 to TRBJ1-3; D is undetermined. CDR1 and CDR2 (germline): ENHRY, SYGVKD. The CDR3 consists of 13 residues. Trimming took 8 bases from V and 0 from J, leaving 8 bases between them. This chain's CDR3 is CAIGLTSGNTIYF. The CDR3 DNA follows: TGTGCCATCGGGCTGACCTCTGGAAACACCATATATTTT.

The sample holds many counts of this clonotype. The chain couples TRBV2 to TRBJ2-3, with 11 bases that match TRBD2. This CDR3 has 14 residues. CDR1 is SNHLY and CDR2 is FYNNEI in the germline V gene. J lost 3 bases, V lost 6 bases, and 2 bases had no gene match. The CDR3 region is CASRLAGVTDTQYF. The CDR3 coding sequence is TGTGCCAGCAGACTAGCGGGGGTTACAGATACGCAGTATTTT.

In regard to this clonotype: One end of the junction is discordant with germline, which a read error may explain. J is TRBJ2-7 and V is TRBV6-5, with D perhaps matching TRBD1 or TRBD2 (5 bases each). CDR1 MNHEY and CDR2 SVGAGI come from the germline V gene. CDR3 size: 15 residues. The CDR3 loop is CASSNSGTDSYEQCF. The CDR3, as DNA: TGTGCCAGCAGTAACTCGGGGACCGATTCCTACGAGCAGTGCTTC.

The J gene is TRBJ1-2, the V gene TRBV5-1; 8 bases fit TRBD1. After removal of 3 bases from V and 7 bases from J, the junction contained 5 bases not matched to a gene. CDR1 and CDR2 (germline): SGHRS, YFSETQ. The CDR3 has 13 amino acids. CDR3: CASSSRQGFGYTF. The CDR3 region has the DNA TGCGCCAGCAGCTCCCGACAGGGGTTTGGCTACACCTTC. Together with reference TRBV5-1 and TRBJ1-2, the CDR3 gives the full variable domain: KAGVTQTPRYLIKTRGQQVTLSCSPISGHRSVSWYQQTPGQGLQFLFEYFSETQRNKGNFPGRFSGRQFSNSRSEMNVSTLELGDSALYLCASSSRQGFGYTFGSGTRLTVV.

In regard to this clonotype: This may come from a read error, since a much larger clone is one base off. The gene calls are TRBV7-2 and TRBJ2-5; the D gene is possibly TRBD2 (5 bases). CDR3 length: 17 amino acids. Germline V CDR1 and CDR2: SGHTA, FQGNSA. Trimming stripped 8 bases from V and 9 bases from J, with 31 bases between. The CDR3 DNA follows: TGTGCCAGCGGCCCGCCCCCACGCCTAGCTCGGCAAGATCCCCAGTACTTC. Its translation: CASGPPPRLARQDPQYF. The whole variable domain, filled in from reference TRBV7-2 and TRBJ2-5, reads GAGVSQSPSNKVTEKGKDVELRCDPISGHTALYWYRQSLGQGLEFLIYFQGNSAPDKSGLPSDRFSAERTGGSVSTLTIQRTQQEDSAVYLCASGPPPRLARQDPQYFGPGTRLLVL.

V and J are TRBV15 and TRBJ2-6; D call uncertain. V lost 3 bases and J 4 bases, leaving 13 bases between the germline ends. Germline CDR1 and CDR2: LNHNV and YYDKDF (reference sequence). The CDR3 is made up of 16 amino acids. CDR3 DNA: TGTGCCACCAGCAGCCAAGTGGTCGCGGGGGCCAACGTCCTGACTTTC. Translation: CATSSQVVAGANVLTF.

This clonotype has ten or more counts. The chain joins TRBV6-6 to TRBJ2-5, with a possible D match to TRBD1 (7 bases). The germline V gene encodes CDR1 MNHNY and CDR2 SVGAGI (reference sequence). The V end was cut by 8 bases, the J end by 4 bases, with 14 bases between. This CDR3 is 13 amino acids long. This CDR3 is CASSAGGIETQYF. CDR3 DNA: TGTGCCAGCTCGGCAGGGGGGATAGAGACCCAGTACTTC.

The sample holds many counts of this clonotype. The rearrangement joins TRBV20-1 to TRBJ1-6; the match to TRBD1 covers 8 bases. V lost 4 bases and J lost 8; bases outside the gene matches: 7. Germline V gene lookup returns CDR1 DFQATT and CDR2 SNEGSKA (reference sequence). The CDR3 extends over 14 amino acids. CDR3 protein: CSATSGQGDSPLHF. CDR3 in DNA: TGCAGTGCTACGTCTGGACAGGGAGATTCACCCCTCCACTTT.

This clonotype was observed many times. The chain couples TRBV5-1 to TRBJ2-7, with 7 bases fitting TRBD2. This CDR3 comprises 15 residues. Germline V gene sequence: CDR1 SGHRS, CDR2 YFSETQ. Unmatched junction bases numbered 8, after V lost 3 bases and J lost 2 bases. The CDR3 region has the DNA TGCGCCAGCAGCTCCCGCCGGGGGGTGGCCTACGAGCAGTACTTC. This codes for CASSSRRGVAYEQYF.